The clone carrying this T cell receptor beta chain turned up a few times. Its matching antigen is unknown. The CDR3 consists of 14 residues. V lost 4 bases to trimming and J lost 0 bases, with 10 bases between them. Looked up from germline, CDR1 is LNHDA and CDR2 is SQIVND (reference sequence). This entry is derived from a study of vaccination and CD4 T cells after COVID-19. Oncomine TCR Beta short-read sequencing was applied to DNA from cultured CD4+ T cells. TCRdb reanalysed the PCR reads using MiXCR and keeps one entry per CDR3 protein. The top ten clones hold about 13% of a sample with more than 10,000 distinct CDR3 sequences, about 43% of them seen once. Treatment denoted: approximately nine-day PBMC culture with coronavirus spike peptide pools or control peptides (ViraFEST assay).

The sample comprised CD4+ T cells from blood, cultured in vitro. This clonotype was obtained from a human donor who had recovered from COVID-19. The chain employs TRBV19 and TRBJ2-7; no firm D call. The CDR3 DNA follows: TGTGCCAGTAGTAGGACCTGGGACTCCTACGAGCAGTACTTC. It codes for CASSRTWDSYEQYF.